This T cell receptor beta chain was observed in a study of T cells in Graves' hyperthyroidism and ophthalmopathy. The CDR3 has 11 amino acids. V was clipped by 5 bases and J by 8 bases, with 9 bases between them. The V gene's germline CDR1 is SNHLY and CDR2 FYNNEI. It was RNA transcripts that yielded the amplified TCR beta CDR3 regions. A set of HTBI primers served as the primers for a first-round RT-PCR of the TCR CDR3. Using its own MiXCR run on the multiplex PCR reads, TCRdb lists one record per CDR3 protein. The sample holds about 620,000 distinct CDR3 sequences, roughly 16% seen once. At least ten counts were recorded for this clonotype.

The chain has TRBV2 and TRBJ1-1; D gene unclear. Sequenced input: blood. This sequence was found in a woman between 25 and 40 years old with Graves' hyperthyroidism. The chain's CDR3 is CASSTTQEAFF. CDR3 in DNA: TGTGCCAGCAGTACGACACAAGAAGCTTTCTTT. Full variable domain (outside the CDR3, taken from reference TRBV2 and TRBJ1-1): EPEVTQTPSHQVTQMGQEVILRCVPISNHLYFYWYRQILGQKVEFLVSFYNNEISEKSEIFDDQFSVERPDGSNFTLKIRSTKLEDSAMYFCASSTTQEAFFGQGTRLTVV.